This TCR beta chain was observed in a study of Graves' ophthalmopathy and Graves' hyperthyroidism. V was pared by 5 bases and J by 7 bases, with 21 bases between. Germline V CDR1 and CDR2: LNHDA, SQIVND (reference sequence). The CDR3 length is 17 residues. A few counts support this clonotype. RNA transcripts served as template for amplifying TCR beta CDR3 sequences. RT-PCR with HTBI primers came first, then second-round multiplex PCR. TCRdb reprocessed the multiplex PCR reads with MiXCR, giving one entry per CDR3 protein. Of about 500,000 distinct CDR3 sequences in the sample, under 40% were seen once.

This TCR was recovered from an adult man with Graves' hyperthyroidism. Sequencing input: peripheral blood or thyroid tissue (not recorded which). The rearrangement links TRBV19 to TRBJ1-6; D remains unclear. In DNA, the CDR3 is TGTGCCAGTAGTCCCCTCCCCCAGACAACCTCGAATTCACCCCTCCACTTT. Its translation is CASSPLPQTTSNSPLHF.